This TCR beta chain emerged from a study of T cell responses to AZD1222 COVID-19 vaccine. Across the whole study: Second doses at about 4 or about 12 weeks were pooled.

This clone occurred a few times. Its antigen is unknown. Profiled with immunoSEQ multiplex PCR; TCRdb holds only in-frame clones, not every one. The sample holds 85,000 to 90,000 clones; roughly 90% are singletons and the top ten take 2% to 2.5%. V shed 6 bases and J 7 bases; nucleotides not matched to a gene: 10. This CDR3 is 16 amino acids long. Per germline, CDR1 SGHTA and CDR2 FQGNSA. Study findings and constraints: Only a handful of AZD1222 recipients, several in all, had baseline seropositivity. The study reported that nearly half of spike-specific TCRs target unmutated variant regions.

This sequence originates from an adult in good health. The sequencing here drew on peripheral blood, taken on day 0 of AZD1222 vaccination. V gene TRBV7-2 combines with J gene TRBJ1-6; TRBD1 matches 9 bases. The CDR3 reads CASRPELGQGNSPLHF. DNA of the CDR3: TGTGCCAGCAGACCTGAGTTAGGACAGGGGAATTCACCCCTCCACTTT. Full variable domain (rest looked up from reference TRBV7-2 and TRBJ1-6): GAGVSQSPSNKVTEKGKDVELRCDPISGHTALYWYRQSLGQGLEFLIYFQGNSAPDKSGLPSDRFSAERTGGSVSTLTIQRTQQEDSAVYLCASRPELGQGNSPLHFGNGTRLTVT.